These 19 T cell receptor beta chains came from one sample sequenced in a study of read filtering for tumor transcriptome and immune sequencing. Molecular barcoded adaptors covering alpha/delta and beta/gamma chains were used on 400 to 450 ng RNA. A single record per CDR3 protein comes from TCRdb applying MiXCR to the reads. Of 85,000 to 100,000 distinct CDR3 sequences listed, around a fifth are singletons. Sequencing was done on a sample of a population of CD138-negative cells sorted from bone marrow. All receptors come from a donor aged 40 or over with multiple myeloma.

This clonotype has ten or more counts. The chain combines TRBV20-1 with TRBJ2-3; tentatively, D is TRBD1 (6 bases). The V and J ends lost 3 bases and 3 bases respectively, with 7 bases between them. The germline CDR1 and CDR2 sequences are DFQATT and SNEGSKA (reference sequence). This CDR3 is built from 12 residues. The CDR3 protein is CSARQGTDTQYF. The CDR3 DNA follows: TGCAGTGCTAGGCAGGGGACAGATACGCAGTATTTT.

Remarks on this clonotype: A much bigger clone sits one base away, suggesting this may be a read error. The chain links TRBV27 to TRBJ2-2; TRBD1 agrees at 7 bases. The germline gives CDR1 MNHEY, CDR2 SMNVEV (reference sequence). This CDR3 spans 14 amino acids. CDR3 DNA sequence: TGTGCCAGCAGTCCGGGGACAGCCACCGGGGAGCTGTCTTTT. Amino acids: CASSPGTATGELSF.

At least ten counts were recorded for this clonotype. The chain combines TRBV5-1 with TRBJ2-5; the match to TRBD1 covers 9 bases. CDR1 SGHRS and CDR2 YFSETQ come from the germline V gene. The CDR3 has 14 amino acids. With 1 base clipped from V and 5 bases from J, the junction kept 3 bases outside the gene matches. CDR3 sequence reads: CASSLTGGGETQYF. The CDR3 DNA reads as TGCGCCAGCAGCTTGACAGGGGGCGGTGAGACCCAGTACTTC.

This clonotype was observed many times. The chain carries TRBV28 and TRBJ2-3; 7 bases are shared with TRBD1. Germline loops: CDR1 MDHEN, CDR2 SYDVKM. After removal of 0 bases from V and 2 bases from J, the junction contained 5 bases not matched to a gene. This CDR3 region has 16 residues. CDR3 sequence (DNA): TGTGCCAGCAGTTTATGGGGGACAGCGATCACAGATACGCAGTATTTT. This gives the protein CASSLWGTAITDTQYF.

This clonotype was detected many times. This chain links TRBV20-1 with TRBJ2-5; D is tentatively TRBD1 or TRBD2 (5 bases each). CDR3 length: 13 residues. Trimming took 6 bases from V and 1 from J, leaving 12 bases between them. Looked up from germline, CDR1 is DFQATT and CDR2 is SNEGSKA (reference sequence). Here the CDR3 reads CSAAGTTQETQYF. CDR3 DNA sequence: TGCAGTGCAGCCGGGACGACCCAAGAGACCCAGTACTTC.

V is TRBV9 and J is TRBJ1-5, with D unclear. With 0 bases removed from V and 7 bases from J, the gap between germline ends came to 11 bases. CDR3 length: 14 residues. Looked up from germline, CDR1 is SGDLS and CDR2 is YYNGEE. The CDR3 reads CASSVADTGQPQHF. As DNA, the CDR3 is TGTGCCAGCAGCGTAGCGGATACGGGGCAGCCCCAGCATTTT.

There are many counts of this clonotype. The CDR3 DNA reads TGCAGTGCTAGCGAAATCGGACAGGGGGACACTGAAGCTTTCTTT. Its protein product is CSASEIGQGDTEAFF. This rearrangement joins TRBV20-1 to TRBJ1-1; 10 bases line up with TRBD1. V lost 3 bases and J lost 3; bases outside the gene matches: 7. Germline loops: CDR1 DFQATT, CDR2 SNEGSKA (reference sequence). The CDR3 runs to 15 residues.

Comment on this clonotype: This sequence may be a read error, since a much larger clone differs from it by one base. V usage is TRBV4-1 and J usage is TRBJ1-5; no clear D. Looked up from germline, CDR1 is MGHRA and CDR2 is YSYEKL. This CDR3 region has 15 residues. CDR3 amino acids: CAGSQDTAKNQPQHF. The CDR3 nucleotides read TGCGCCGGCAGCCAAGATACAGCCAAGAATCAGCCCCAGCATTTT.

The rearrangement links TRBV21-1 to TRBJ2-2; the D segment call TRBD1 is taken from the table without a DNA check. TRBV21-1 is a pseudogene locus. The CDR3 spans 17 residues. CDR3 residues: CASSKGPRGTNTGELFF. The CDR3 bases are TGTGCCAGCAGCAAAGGTCCCAGGGGTACCAACACCGGGGAGCTGTTTTTT.

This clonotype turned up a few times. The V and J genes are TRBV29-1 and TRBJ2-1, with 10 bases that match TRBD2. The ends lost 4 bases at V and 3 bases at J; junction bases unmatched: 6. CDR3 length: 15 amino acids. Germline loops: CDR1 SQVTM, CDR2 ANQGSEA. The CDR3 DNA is TGCAGCGTTGGACGAGCGGGGGGGAGCTACAATGAGCAGTTCTTC. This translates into CSVGRAGGSYNEQFF.

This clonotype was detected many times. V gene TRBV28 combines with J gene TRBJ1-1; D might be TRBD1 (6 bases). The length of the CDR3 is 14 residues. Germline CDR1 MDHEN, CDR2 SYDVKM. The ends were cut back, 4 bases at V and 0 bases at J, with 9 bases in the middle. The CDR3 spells CASSSQGLNTEAFF. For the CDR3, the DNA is TGTGCCAGCAGTTCTCAGGGGCTGAACACTGAAGCTTTCTTT.

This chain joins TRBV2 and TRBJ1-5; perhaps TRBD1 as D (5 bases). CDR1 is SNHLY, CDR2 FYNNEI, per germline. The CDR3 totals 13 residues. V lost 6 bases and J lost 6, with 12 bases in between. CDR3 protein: CASRDDSPQPQHF. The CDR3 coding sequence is TGTGCCAGCAGAGACGACAGCCCTCAGCCCCAGCATTTT.

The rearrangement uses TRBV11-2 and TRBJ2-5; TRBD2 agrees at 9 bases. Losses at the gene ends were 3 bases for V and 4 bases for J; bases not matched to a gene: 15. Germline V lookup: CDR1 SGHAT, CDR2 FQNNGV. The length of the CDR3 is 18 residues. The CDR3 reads CASSFFSAGGPPGETQYF. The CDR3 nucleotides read TGTGCCAGCAGCTTTTTCTCGGCGGGGGGGCCGCCGGGAGAGACCCAGTACTTC. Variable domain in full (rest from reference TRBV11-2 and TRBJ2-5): EAGVAQSPRYKIIEKRQSVAFWCNPISGHATLYWYQQILGQGPKLLIQFQNNGVVDDSQLPKDRFSAERLKGVDSTLKIQPAKLEDSAVYLCASSFFSAGGPPGETQYFGPGTRLLVL.

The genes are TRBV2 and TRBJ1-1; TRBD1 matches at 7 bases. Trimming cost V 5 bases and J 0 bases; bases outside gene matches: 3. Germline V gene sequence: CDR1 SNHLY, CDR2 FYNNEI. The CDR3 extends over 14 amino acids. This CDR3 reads CASSYRGLNTEAFF. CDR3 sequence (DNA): TGTGCCAGCAGTTACAGGGGACTGAACACTGAAGCTTTCTTT. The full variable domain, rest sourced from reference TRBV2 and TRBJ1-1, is EPEVTQTPSHQVTQMGQEVILRCVPISNHLYFYWYRQILGQKVEFLVSFYNNEISEKSEIFDDQFSVERPDGSNFTLKIRSTKLEDSAMYFCASSYRGLNTEAFFGQGTRLTVV.

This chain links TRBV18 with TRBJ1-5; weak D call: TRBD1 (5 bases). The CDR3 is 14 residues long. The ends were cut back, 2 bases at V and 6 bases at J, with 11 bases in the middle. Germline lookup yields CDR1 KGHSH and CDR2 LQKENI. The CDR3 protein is CASSPRQGAQPQHF. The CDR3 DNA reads TGTGCCAGCTCACCAAGGCAGGGTGCTCAGCCCCAGCATTTT.

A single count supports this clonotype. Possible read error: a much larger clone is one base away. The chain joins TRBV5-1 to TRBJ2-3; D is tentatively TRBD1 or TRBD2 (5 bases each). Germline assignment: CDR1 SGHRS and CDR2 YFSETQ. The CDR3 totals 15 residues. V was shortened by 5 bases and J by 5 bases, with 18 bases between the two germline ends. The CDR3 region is CASRLTGPTEDTQYF. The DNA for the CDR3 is TGCGCCAGCAGACTCACGGGGCCTACCGAAGATACGCAGTATTTT.

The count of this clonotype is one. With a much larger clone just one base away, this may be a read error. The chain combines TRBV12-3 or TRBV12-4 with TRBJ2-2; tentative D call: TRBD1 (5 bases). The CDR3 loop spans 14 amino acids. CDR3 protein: CACRELPYTGELFF. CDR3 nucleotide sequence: TGTGCCTGCAGGGAACTACCCTACACCGGGGAGCTGTTTTTT.

The CDR3 here is CASSAGRTGSYEQYF. The CDR3 DNA reads TGCGCCAGCAGCGCCGGCCGGACAGGGTCCTACGAGCAGTACTTC. The genes are TRBV5-1 and TRBJ2-7, with 8 bases that match TRBD1. The germline CDR1 and CDR2 sequences are SGHRS and YFSETQ. CDR3 length equals 15 residues. The V and J ends lost 4 bases and 1 base, in that order; junction bases with no gene match: 7.

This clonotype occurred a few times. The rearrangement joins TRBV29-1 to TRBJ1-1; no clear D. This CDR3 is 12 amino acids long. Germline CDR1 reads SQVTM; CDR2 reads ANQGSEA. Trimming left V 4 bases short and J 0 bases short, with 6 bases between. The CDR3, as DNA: TGCAGCGTTGGGCACATGAACACTGAAGCTTTCTTT. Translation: CSVGHMNTEAFF.